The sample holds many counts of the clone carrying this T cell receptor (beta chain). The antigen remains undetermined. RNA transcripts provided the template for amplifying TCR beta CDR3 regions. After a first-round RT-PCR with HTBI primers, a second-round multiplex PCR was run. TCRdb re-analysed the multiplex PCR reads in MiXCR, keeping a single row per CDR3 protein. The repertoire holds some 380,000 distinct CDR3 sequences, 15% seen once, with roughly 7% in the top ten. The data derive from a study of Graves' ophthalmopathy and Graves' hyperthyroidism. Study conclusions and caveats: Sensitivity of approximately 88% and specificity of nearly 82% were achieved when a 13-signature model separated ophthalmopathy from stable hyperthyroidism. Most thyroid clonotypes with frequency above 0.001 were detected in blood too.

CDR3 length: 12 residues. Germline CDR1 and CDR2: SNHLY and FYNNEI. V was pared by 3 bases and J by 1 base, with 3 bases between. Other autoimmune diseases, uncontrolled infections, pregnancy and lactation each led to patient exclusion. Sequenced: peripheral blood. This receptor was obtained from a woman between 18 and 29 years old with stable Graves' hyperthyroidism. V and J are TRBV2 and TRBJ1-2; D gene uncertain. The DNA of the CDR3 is TGTGCCAGCAGTGAGAGTAACTATGGCTACACCTTC. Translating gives CASSESNYGYTF.